This T cell receptor beta chain was sequenced during a study of blood T cell repertoires in COVID-19. The CDR3 contains 14 residues. After removal of 0 bases from V and 7 bases from J, the junction contained 5 bases not matched to a gene. Germline-derived CDR1 and CDR2 are KGHSH and LQKENI. Clones were sequenced by immunoSEQ multiplex PCR, and TCRdb holds only the in-frame ones, with some missing. The sample lists under 400,000 clones; roughly 90% were seen once. The sequence came from a woman in her fifties or sixties with COVID-19, enrolled during active disease. Sample: peripheral blood. This sequence joins TRBV18 and TRBJ1-1, with TRBD1 identical over 7 bases. CDR3 amino acids: CASSPPGRGYEAFF. The CDR3 nucleotides are TGTGCCAGCTCACCACCGGGCAGGGGGTATGAAGCTTTCTTT.